This TCR beta chain was recovered during a study of control samples from healthy donors and cancer patients. The CDR3 is made up of 11 amino acids. Trimming removed 7 bases from V and 7 bases from J, with 13 bases in between. Germline lookup yields CDR1 GTSNPN and CDR2 SVGIG (reference sequence). Using immunoSEQ multiplex PCR, the repertoire was profiled, and TCRdb retains in-frame clones only, with some absent. The sample yields about 180,000 clones, just over 90% seen once. Sample: blood. The rearrangement links TRBV30 to TRBJ1-2, with D perhaps TRBD1 (6 bases). This TCR was sampled from a man aged 30 to 45 in good health. CDR3 in DNA: TGTGCCTCGGTTGGGGGGCCTGGCTACACCTTC. Its protein is CASVGGPGYTF.